This TCR beta chain was identified during a study of OX40 agonist ivuxolimab in advanced cancers. On the study more broadly: It was permissible to have had prior anti-PD-1, anti-PD-L1 or anti-CTLA-4 therapy, and approximately 40% had some.

Study-level findings and limits: Partly responding patients at 0.1-3.0 mg/kg showed some of the smallest clonal expansion. At doses 0.1 to 3.0 mg/kg, CD4+ and CD8+ clones expanded.

Trimming took off 6 bases at V and 3 bases at J, with 20 bases between the two ends. This CDR3 is 17 amino acids long. CDR1 and CDR2 from the germline V gene are LNHDA and SQIVND (reference sequence). In this sample, this clone turned up once. The antigen is undetermined. TCRdb keeps only in-frame clones here, not all; method: immunoSEQ multiplex PCR. The sample includes 100,000 or so clones, roughly 95% seen only once; the top ten take 2% to 2.5%. V usage is TRBV19 and J usage is TRBJ2-2; D possibly corresponds to TRBD1 (6 bases). This clonotype was sampled from an adult with an advanced solid tumor such as melanoma, head and neck, liver or kidney cancer. The source was CD4+ or CD8+ T cells sorted from blood, collected in a trial of the OX40 agonist ivuxolimab. DNA for the CDR3: TGTGCCAGTAGCCTGGACAGTTCCATCGCTGACACCGGGGAGCTGTTTTTT. Amino acid sequence: CASSLDSSIADTGELFF.